The subject of this entry is one T cell receptor (beta chain). Its antigen remains unidentified. The record has no base qualities; no much larger clone is one base away. This record belongs to a study of cytomegalovirus exposure and HLA in healthy donors (dated by TCRdb to 2015 to 2018). For context, the study as a whole: According to a later analysis, the 120 validation repertoires were produced on the same platform as the roughly 600 repertoires of the first cohort. To predict cytomegalovirus infection status, the study combined high-throughput TCR immunosequencing, statistical association of individual TCRs with disease status, and machine learning. Along with the roughly 670-subject first cohort, a separate validation cohort of some 130 different subjects was used. The study aimed to test whether cataloging public T cell receptors could reveal signatures of past pathogen exposure. General study outcomes and caveats: The study gave a list of around 170 TCR beta chains associated with cytomegalovirus. Most TCR sequences were observed very rarely across donors, whereas some public TCRs were present in many individuals. The classifier was reported to diagnose cytomegalovirus status with high specificity and sensitivity in both the original and validation cohorts. Subsequent analysis determined that TCRs grouped into clusters in the first cohort also showed a tendency toward co-occurrence across the roughly 110 validation repertoires, and 94% of cluster scores exceeded 0. The authors suggested that the approach could potentially be generalized to other disease states and immunological phenotypes. A later analysis lacked HLA typing for the validation cohort, so it scored co-occurrence in that cohort across all 120 or so repertoires. Three of the identified cytomegalovirus-associated TCR beta chains were confirmed in vitro to be specific for cytomegalovirus antigens.

The library came from the immunoSEQ multiplex PCR assay. On the study's bioinformatics: A statistical classification framework was developed to diagnose cytomegalovirus status using the catalog of TCR beta chain sequences. The table comes from immuneACCESS by way of TCRdb, which keeps in-frame sequences with V and J called. Part of the clones is missing from these tables; in studies checked, under half for an unresolved V gene and the rest for unknown reasons. The D gene and trimming were derived from the DNA, and the V and J assignments and clone size from that table. Counted in this sample were fewer than 200,000 clones; approximately 86% of them appeared once. The biggest ten clones account for 2% to 2.5% of the sample. The CDR1 and CDR2 encoded by the germline V gene are SGHTA and FQGNSA. The CDR3 contains 16 residues, cysteine and phenylalanine counted. The DNA shown is the 48-base CDR3, in frame from base 1. Compared with germline, V lacks 2 bases and J lacks 3 bases; bases without a gene match: 5.

The donors were included in the validation cohort of 90 to 150 subjects, a group kept apart from the approximately 670-subject first cohort. The chain is encoded by TRBV7-2 joined to TRBJ2-2, with 8 junctional bases fitting TRBD2. Sequencing was performed on PBMCs. This TCR derives from a woman aged 18-30 years in good health and CMV-seronegative. CDR3 protein: CASSLWASGYTGELFF. The DNA sequence is given as TGTGCCAGCAGCTTATGGGCTAGCGGGTACACCGGGGAGCTGTTTTTT.